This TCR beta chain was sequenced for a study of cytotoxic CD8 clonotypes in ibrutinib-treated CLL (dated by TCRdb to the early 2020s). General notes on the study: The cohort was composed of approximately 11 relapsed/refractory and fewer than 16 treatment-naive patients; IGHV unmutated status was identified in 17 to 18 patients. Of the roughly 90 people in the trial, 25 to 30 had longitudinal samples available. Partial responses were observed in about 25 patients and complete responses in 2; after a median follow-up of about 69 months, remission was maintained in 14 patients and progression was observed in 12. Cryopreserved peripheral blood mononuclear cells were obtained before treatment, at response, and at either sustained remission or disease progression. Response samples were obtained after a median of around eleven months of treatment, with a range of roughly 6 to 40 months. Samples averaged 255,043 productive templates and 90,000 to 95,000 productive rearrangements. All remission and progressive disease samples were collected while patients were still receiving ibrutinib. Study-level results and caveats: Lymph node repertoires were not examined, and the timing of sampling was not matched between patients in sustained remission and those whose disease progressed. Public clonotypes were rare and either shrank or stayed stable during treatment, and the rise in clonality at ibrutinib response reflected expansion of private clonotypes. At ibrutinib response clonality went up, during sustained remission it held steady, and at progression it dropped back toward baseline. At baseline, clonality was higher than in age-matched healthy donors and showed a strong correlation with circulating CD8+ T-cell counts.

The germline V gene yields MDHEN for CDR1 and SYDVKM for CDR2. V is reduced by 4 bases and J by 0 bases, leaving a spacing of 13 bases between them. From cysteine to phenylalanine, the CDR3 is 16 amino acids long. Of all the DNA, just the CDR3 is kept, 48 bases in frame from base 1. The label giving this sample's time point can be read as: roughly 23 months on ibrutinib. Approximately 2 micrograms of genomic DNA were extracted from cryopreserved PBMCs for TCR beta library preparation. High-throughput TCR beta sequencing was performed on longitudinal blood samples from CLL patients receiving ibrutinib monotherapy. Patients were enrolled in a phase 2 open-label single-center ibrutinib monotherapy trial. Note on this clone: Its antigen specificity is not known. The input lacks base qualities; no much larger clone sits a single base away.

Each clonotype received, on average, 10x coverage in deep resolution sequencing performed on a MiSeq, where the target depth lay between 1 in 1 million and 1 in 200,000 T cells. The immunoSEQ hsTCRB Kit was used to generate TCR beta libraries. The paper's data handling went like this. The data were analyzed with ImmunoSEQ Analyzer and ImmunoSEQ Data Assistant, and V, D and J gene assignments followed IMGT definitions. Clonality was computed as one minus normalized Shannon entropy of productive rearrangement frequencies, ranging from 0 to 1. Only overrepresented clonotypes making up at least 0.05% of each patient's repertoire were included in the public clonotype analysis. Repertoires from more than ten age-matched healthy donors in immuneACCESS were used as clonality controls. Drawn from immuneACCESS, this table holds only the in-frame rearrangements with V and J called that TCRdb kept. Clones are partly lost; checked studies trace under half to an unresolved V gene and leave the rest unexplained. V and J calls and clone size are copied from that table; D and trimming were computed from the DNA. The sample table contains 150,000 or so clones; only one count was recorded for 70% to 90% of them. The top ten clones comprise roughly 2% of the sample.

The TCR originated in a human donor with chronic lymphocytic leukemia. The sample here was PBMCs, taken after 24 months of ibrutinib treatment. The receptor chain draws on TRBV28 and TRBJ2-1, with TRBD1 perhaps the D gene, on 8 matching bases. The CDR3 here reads CASSYYRGGSYNEQFF. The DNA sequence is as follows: TGTGCCAGCAGTTACTACAGGGGGGGCTCCTACAATGAGCAGTTCTTC.